This record covers a single TCR beta chain. Data came from immunoSEQ multiplex PCR; TCRdb stores just in-frame clones and leaves some out. This sample yields roughly 300,000 clones, of which more than 75% are seen a single time; about 2.5% belongs to the top ten. The data stem from a study of blood T cell repertoires in COVID-19. Sequencing used PBMCs or T cells enriched from blood (not recorded which). The source of this sequence is a woman aged 40 to 50 with acute COVID-19.

The CDR3 here is CATDRAVGGTEAFF. DNA for the CDR3: TGTGCCACGGACAGGGCCGTTGGGGGCACTGAAGCTTTCTTT. The chain carries TRBV24-1 and TRBJ1-1; TRBD1 agrees at 8 bases. The CDR3 sequence is 14 residues long. The V gene end was trimmed by 10 bases and the J gene end by 4 bases; junction bases not matched to a gene: 10. Per germline, CDR1 KGHDR and CDR2 SFDVKD.